A selection of T cell receptor beta chains follows, all from one sample in a study of OX40 agonist ivuxolimab in advanced cancers. Sequenced by immunoSEQ multiplex PCR; TCRdb stores in-frame clones only, minus some. The table has approximately 18,000 clones, around 82% seen once. The sample in question was CD4+ or CD8+ T cells sorted from blood, obtained in a trial of the OX40 agonist ivuxolimab. The receptors here all came from an adult with an advanced solid tumor such as melanoma, head and neck, liver or kidney cancer. The CDR3 runs from the conserved cysteine through the conserved F or W. The order of the fields is CDR3 DNA, CDR3 protein, J gene, D gene, V gene, clone size. The D gene is left open where the match is weak. Some rows mark clone size as missing; the rest say once, few, many or name a class of expanded clone.

TGTGCCAGCAGTTTTTCCAGGTCCTATCTGCCTGAGCAGTTCTTC	CASSFSRSYLPEQFF	TRBJ2-1	NA	TRBV28	NA
TGTGCCATCAGTGCTGGGACAGGGGTTTCATACGAGCAGTACTTC	CAISAGTGVSYEQYF	TRBJ2-7	TRBD1	TRBV10-3	NA
TGTGCCAGCAGCTTATCGGCGGGAGCTAACTATGGCTACACCTTC	CASSLSAGANYGYTF	TRBJ1-2	NA	TRBV7-9	NA
TGTGCCAGCAGCCCCCTCGGGACTGAAGCTTTCTTT	CASSPLGTEAFF	TRBJ1-1	NA	TRBV7-9	NA
TGTGCCAGGGCAGGGGGCGCCGGGAACACTGAAGCTTTCTTT	CARAGGAGNTEAFF	TRBJ1-1	TRBD1	TRBV2	NA
TGTGCCAGCAGCGTAGGGACGGCCGGGGAGCTGTTTTTT	CASSVGTAGELFF	TRBJ2-2	NA	TRBV9	once
TGTGCCAGCTCAAGGGGAGATACGCAGTATTTT	CASSRGDTQYF	TRBJ2-3	NA	TRBV6-6	NA
TGTGCCAGCAGTTTCTCATTGAACACCGGGGAGCTGTTTTTT	CASSFSLNTGELFF	TRBJ2-2	NA	TRBV28	NA
TGTGCCAGCAGTTATTCGGATGGGGACCTAAACTACGAGCAGTACTTC	CASSYSDGDLNYEQYF	TRBJ2-7	NA	TRBV27	NA
TGTGCCAGCAGCTCCTCGGTTGCAACTAATGAAAAACTGTTTTTT	CASSSSVATNEKLFF	TRBJ1-4	NA	TRBV11-2	once
TGCGCCAGCAGCCGCACATGGGACACTGAAGCTTTCTTT	CASSRTWDTEAFF	TRBJ1-1	NA	TRBV4-1	NA
TGTGCCACCGACCGGGACAGGACTAGCGGGAGGGCCTCAGATACGCAGTATTTT	CATDRDRTSGRASDTQYF	TRBJ2-3	TRBD2	TRBV10-3	NA
TGTGCCAGCAGTAGAGTAGCGGGCCCGACCTACGAGCAGTACTTC	CASSRVAGPTYEQYF	TRBJ2-7	TRBD2	TRBV11-3	few
TGTGCCTGGAGTGTACTTGAGAACACTGAAGCTTTCTTT	CAWSVLENTEAFF	TRBJ1-1	NA	TRBV30	NA
TGTGCCAGCAGCCCTCGGACTAGCGGGGAACTTTACGAGCAGTACTTC	CASSPRTSGELYEQYF	TRBJ2-7	TRBD2	TRBV7-9	NA
TGTGCCAGCAGTTTAGAGGGGGTGGGCACTGAAGCTTTCTTT	CASSLEGVGTEAFF	TRBJ1-1	NA	TRBV27	NA
TGTGCCAGCAGTGAACCCCAGGCAGGGGCCTCCTACGAGCAGTACTTC	CASSEPQAGASYEQYF	TRBJ2-7	NA	TRBV6-1	NA
TGTGCCAGCAGCCCAGGGACAGATCAGCCCCAGCATTTT	CASSPGTDQPQHF	TRBJ1-5	TRBD1	TRBV9	NA
TGTGCCAGCAGCCTGGGGACAGAGCAGTACTTC	CASSLGTEQYF	TRBJ2-7	NA	TRBV11-2	once
TGTGCCAGCAGCCCAGGACAGGGAGCTGAAGCTTTCTTT	CASSPGQGAEAFF	TRBJ1-1	TRBD1	TRBV27	NA
TGTGCCAGCAGAGGACAGGGCGACTCCTACGAGCAGTACTTC	CASRGQGDSYEQYF	TRBJ2-7	TRBD1	TRBV5-4	NA
TGTGCCAGCAGCTTAAGCATTAACTCCTACGAGCAGTACTTC	CASSLSINSYEQYF	TRBJ2-7	NA	TRBV7-2	NA
TGTGCCAGCAGTTCACCTAGCGGCCTCTCGGGCAATGAGCAGTTCTTC	CASSSPSGLSGNEQFF	TRBJ2-1	TRBD2	TRBV27	NA
TGTGCCAGCAGTGAATCGGTCTACAGGGGAGCTAACTATGGCTACACCTTC	CASSESVYRGANYGYTF	TRBJ1-2	TRBD1	TRBV2	NA
TGTGCCAGCAGCCCCCGTATCGATGAGCAGTTCTTC	CASSPRIDEQFF	TRBJ2-1	NA	TRBV13	NA
TGTGCCAGTAGTATGCAGGACTCCTACGAGCAGTACTTC	CASSMQDSYEQYF	TRBJ2-7	NA	TRBV19	once
TGTGCCAGCAGCCTTCGGACCCCAGCAACTAATGAAAAACTGTTTTTT	CASSLRTPATNEKLFF	TRBJ1-4	NA	TRBV5-5	NA
TGTGCCAGCAGCTTAGGGCTAGCGGGGCTTCTCTACGAGCAGTACTTC	CASSLGLAGLLYEQYF	TRBJ2-7	TRBD2	TRBV7-6	once
TGTGCCAGCAGCGATCCACAGGGGGCGATCGATGAGCAGTTCTTC	CASSDPQGAIDEQFF	TRBJ2-1	TRBD1	TRBV9	NA
TGTGCCAGCACCACAGGACAGGGGGTGAACTATGGCTACACCTTC	CASTTGQGVNYGYTF	TRBJ1-2	TRBD1	TRBV6-5	NA
TGCGCCAGCAGCCAAGACGACCACGAGCAGTACTTC	CASSQDDHEQYF	TRBJ2-7	NA	TRBV4-1	NA
TGTGCCAGCAGTGAATCCCTCAGCGGGAGCGTAGCCACCGGGGAGCTGTTTTTT	CASSESLSGSVATGELFF	TRBJ2-2	TRBD2	TRBV2	NA
TGTGCTTCTAGGCCTAGCGGGAGCCTCCTCTCCTACAATGAGCAGTTCTTC	CASRPSGSLLSYNEQFF	TRBJ2-1	TRBD2	TRBV19	NA
TGTGCCAGCAGTCCGGGACAGGGGGAGGTTGACACTGAAGCTTTCTTT	CASSPGQGEVDTEAFF	TRBJ1-1	TRBD1	TRBV27	NA
TGTGCCAGCAGCTTCGGGACACAGCTGAATCAGCCCCAGCATTTT	CASSFGTQLNQPQHF	TRBJ1-5	NA	TRBV7-9	NA
TGTGCCAGCGGGGTCCCAACAGGCAAACCCGAGGACACTGAAGCTTTCTTT	CASGVPTGKPEDTEAFF	TRBJ1-1	NA	TRBV9	NA
TGTGCCAGCGGGCACTCCTACGAGCAGTACTTC	CASGHSYEQYF	TRBJ2-7	NA	TRBV6-1	NA
TGTGCCAGCAGTTTAAACCATGAGCAGTTCTTC	CASSLNHEQFF	TRBJ2-1	NA	TRBV27	once
TGTGCCAGCAGCTTTTATAGCAGGGAACGCGAGACCCAGTACTTC	CASSFYSRERETQYF	TRBJ2-5	NA	TRBV5-4	NA
TGCGCCAGCAGTGAGACGAGAACAGATACGCAGTATTTT	CASSETRTDTQYF	TRBJ2-3	NA	TRBV10-1	NA
TGTGCCAGCAGCTTGGGACCGGGACAGGGTCGGAATTCACCCCTCCACTTT	CASSLGPGQGRNSPLHF	TRBJ1-6	TRBD1	TRBV11-2	NA